These 6 T cell receptor beta chains were all obtained from the same sample, sequenced in a study of cytomegalovirus exposure and HLA in healthy donors. The primer mix had 60 Vbeta and 13 Jbeta primers. Using immunoSEQ multiplex PCR, the repertoire was profiled, and TCRdb retains in-frame clones only, with some absent. The sample lists 95,000 to 100,000 clones, roughly 80% occurring once. Sequencing input: PBMCs. The receptors originated from a man aged 35 to 55 in good health and CMV-seronegative.

V gene TRBV28 combines with J gene TRBJ2-7, with D possibly matching TRBD1 (5 bases). Germline V lookup: CDR1 MDHEN, CDR2 SYDVKM. V gave up 4 bases and J gave up 10 bases, with 14 bases separating them. This CDR3 is built from 12 residues. The CDR3 region has the DNA TGTGCCAGCAGTTCAGACAGCTTAGGTCAGTACGTC. It is translated as CASSSDSLGQYV.

By share, this clone ranks as medium-sized. This chain uses TRBV6-1 with TRBJ2-6; D call uncertain. Germline values: CDR1 MNHNS, CDR2 SASEGT. The CDR3 sequence is 15 residues long. V dropped 8 bases and J dropped 0 bases, with 11 bases sitting between them. The CDR3 nucleotides are TGTGCCAGCTCAGAGGAACCCTCTGGGGCCAACGTCCTGACTTTC. It is translated as CASSEEPSGANVLTF.

This rearrangement joins TRBV5-6 to TRBJ1-1; weak D call: TRBD1 (5 bases). The V gene's germline CDR1 is SGHDT and CDR2 YYEEEE. V was shortened by 0 bases and J by 11 bases, with 14 bases between the two germline ends. The CDR3 covers 13 residues. This CDR3 reads CASSLGGHPGAFF. The CDR3 region has the DNA TGTGCCAGCAGCTTGGGTGGACACCCCGGGGCTTTCTTT.

This rearrangement joins TRBV19 to TRBJ2-3; D gene ambiguous. The germline V gene has CDR1 LNHDA and CDR2 SQIVND (reference sequence). The V and J ends lost 7 bases and 1 base respectively, with 12 bases between them. CDR3 length: 14 residues. DNA of the CDR3: TGTGCCAGTATGGCGCTGACACGCACAGATACGCAGTATTTT. The encoded protein is CASMALTRTDTQYF.

V usage is TRBV5-1 and J usage is TRBJ2-2, with no clear D. Per the germline V gene, CDR1 is SGHRS and CDR2 is YFSETQ. Trimming shortened V by 0 bases and J by 5 bases, and 5 bases separated the two germline ends. The CDR3 is made up of 13 amino acids. CDR3 loop: CASSLDLTGELFF. The CDR3 DNA reads as TGCGCCAGCAGCTTGGATCTAACCGGGGAGCTGTTTTTT.

This clone was counted a single time. The chain links TRBV6-6 to TRBJ1-3; D remains unclear. The CDR3 sequence is 10 residues long. The V gene's germline CDR1 is MNHNY and CDR2 SVGAGI (reference sequence). V was trimmed by 4 bases and J by 8 bases, leaving 3 bases between them. The CDR3 DNA reads TGTGCCAGCAGTTCAGACACCATATATTTT. This encodes CASSSDTIYF.